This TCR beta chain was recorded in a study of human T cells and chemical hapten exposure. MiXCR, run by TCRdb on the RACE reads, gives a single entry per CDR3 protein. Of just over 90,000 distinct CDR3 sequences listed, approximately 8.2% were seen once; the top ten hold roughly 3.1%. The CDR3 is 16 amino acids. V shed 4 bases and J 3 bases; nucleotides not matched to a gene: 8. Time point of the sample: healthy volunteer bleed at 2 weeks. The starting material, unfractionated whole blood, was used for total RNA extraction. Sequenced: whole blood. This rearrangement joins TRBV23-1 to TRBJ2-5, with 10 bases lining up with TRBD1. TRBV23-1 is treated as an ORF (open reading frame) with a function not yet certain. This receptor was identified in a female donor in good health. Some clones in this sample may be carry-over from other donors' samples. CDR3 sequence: CASSRIHGQGEETQYF. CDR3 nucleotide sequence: TGCGCCAGCAGTCGGATACATGGACAGGGGGAAGAGACCCAGTACTTC.